This entry is about one TCR beta chain. The source of the sample is a study of cytomegalovirus exposure and HLA in healthy donors. This CDR3 comprises 15 residues. Trimming took 4 bases from V and 0 from J, leaving 7 bases between them. Germline V CDR1 and CDR2: SNHLY, FYNNEI. PCR was performed using 60 Vbeta and 13 Jbeta primers. The protocol was immunoSEQ multiplex PCR, while the TCRdb copy is restricted to in-frame clones and leaves out a portion. The sample gives 90,000 to 120,000 clones, almost 80% of which show up once; roughly 5% is in the top ten. The receptor was isolated from a man aged 60 to 75 in good health and CMV-seropositive. What was sequenced was PBMCs. The rearrangement links TRBV2 to TRBJ2-6; D not certain. The CDR3 region has the DNA TGTGCCAGCAGTGTCCTCAGCTCTGGGGCCAACGTCCTGACTTTC. Its translation is CASSVLSSGANVLTF.